The 22 T cell receptor beta chains presented below share a single source sample, sequenced in a study of CD8+ T cells in alopecia areata. Sorting relied on CD4, CD8alpha, NKG2D, NKG2ACE and other markers applied to pooled cutaneous lymph node cells. The sequencing template was cDNA reverse transcribed from extracted RNA. Here immunoSEQ multiplex PCR was the method, and the copy in TCRdb shows in-frame clones only, minus some. The sample presents roughly 260,000 clones, none singletons. The sample comprised CD4+ T cells sorted from a lymph node. The receptors originated from a C3H/HeJ mouse with alopecia areata. MHC haplotype here: H2-k.

This clone was counted between two and nine times. Genes and germline are mouse. The read terminates 4 residues ahead of where the CDR3 ends, so the germline J gene completes it. The V gene is TRBV13-1, the J gene TRBJ2-1; 12 bases are a match to TRBD1. CDR1 is NSHNY and CDR2 is SYGAGN in the germline V gene. CDR3 size: 15 residues. CDR3 amino acids: CASSDRDRGRAEQFF. The CDR3 bases that were read are TGTGCCAGCAGTGACCGGGACAGGGGGCGAGCT.

Only a few counts were recorded for this clone. Mouse names are used for the genes. The read ends 4 residues early relative to the CDR3; the germline J gene fills the gap. The genes are TRBV14 and TRBJ2-1; the D gene is possibly TRBD1 (6 bases). The CDR3 is 14 amino acids. Germline CDR1 and CDR2: SGHDT and FRDEAV. This chain's CDR3 is CASSLGTPGAEQFF. The part of the CDR3 DNA that was read is TGTGCCAGCAGTTTGGGGACACCGGGGGCT.

The sample holds a few counts of this clone. The listed genes are named as in mouse. The sequenced fragment ends 4 residues before the CDR3 boundary, so the rest is inferred from the germline J gene. This chain links TRBV13-1 with TRBJ2-3, with 11 bases lining up with TRBD2. V lost 0 bases, J lost 3 bases, and 3 bases stayed unmatched. Germline V lookup: CDR1 NSHNY, CDR2 SYGAGN. The CDR3 is 16 residues long. The part of the CDR3 DNA that was read is TGTGCCAGCAGTGATGCGGGACTGGGGGCGGCAGAA. Its translation is CASSDAGLGAAE. The CDR3, in full, reads CASSDAGLGAAETLYF.

This clone has at least ten counts. The genes are named according to mouse. Read data end 4 residues before the CDR3 end; the end is taken from the germline J gene. The rearrangement uses TRBV19 and TRBJ2-7; possibly TRBD1 for D (6 bases). The CDR3 is 16 residues long. Germline CDR1 and CDR2: FNHDT and SITEND (reference sequence). Trimming cost V 2 bases and J 0 bases, with 15 bases left between them. The CDR3 protein is CASSILPPGVSYEQYF. CDR3 DNA, as far as it was read: TGTGCCAGCAGTATCCTGCCTCCAGGGGTCTCCTAT.

Turning to this clone: Gene and germline names: mouse. With the read ending 4 residues before the CDR3 end, the germline J gene is used to fill in that end. The chain uses TRBV31 and TRBJ2-2, with D hard to call. The CDR3 loop spans 14 amino acids. The V gene lost 0 bases and the J gene lost 1 base, with 6 bases spanning the gap. Germline CDR1 GKSSPN, CDR2 SITVG. CDR3 DNA, as far as it was read: TGTGCCTGGAGTCTAGACATAAACACCGGG. This gives the protein CAWSLDINTG. From start to end, the CDR3 is CAWSLDINTGQLYF.

To note about this clone: Germline and genes here are mouse. The CDR3 extends 4 residues past the end of the read, so its final part is completed from the germline J gene. This chain joins TRBV13-1 and TRBJ2-2, with TRBD1 matching 10 bases. Losses at the gene ends were 2 bases for V and 3 bases for J; bases not matched to a gene: 1. The CDR3 is made up of 15 amino acids. Germline CDR1 is NSHNY and CDR2 is SYGAGN. The part of the CDR3 DNA that was read is TGTGCCAGCAGTGAGGACAGGGGGGACACCGGG. Translating it yields CASSEDRGDTG. The entire CDR3 protein reads CASSEDRGDTGQLYF.

A remark on this clone: The genes are named according to mouse. The CDR3 end falls 4 residues outside the read, so it is completed with the germline J gene. The chain is built from TRBV1 and TRBJ2-3; 8 bases are a match to TRBD2. Germline V gives CDR1 NSQYPW, CDR2 LRSPGD (reference sequence). This CDR3 has 15 residues. V lost 2 bases and J lost 1; bases outside the gene matches: 2. The sequenced part of the CDR3 DNA is TGCACCTGCAGTGCACGGGGGGGCGGTGCAGAA. This sequence encodes CTCSARGGGAE. In full, the CDR3 is CTCSARGGGAETLYF.

Of note for this clone: A much larger clonotype is one base distant, so this may be a read error. Mouse gene names apply. The CDR3 is cut off 4 residues early in the read; its end comes from the germline J gene. The identical CDR3 is also encoded by other nucleotide sequences in the sample. V and J are TRBV5 and TRBJ1-1, with 7 bases matching TRBD1. The germline V gene has CDR1 LGHNA and CDR2 YNLKQL (reference sequence). The CDR3 loop spans 14 amino acids. Germline trimming cut 1 base from V and 3 bases from J; bases unmatched to any gene: 2. CDR3 residues: CASSQGTGDTEVFF. The sequenced part of the CDR3 DNA is TGTGCCAGCAGCCAAGGGACAGGCGACACA.

This clone was detected a few times. Mouse germline and gene names are used. The read terminates 4 residues before the CDR3 end, so the remaining end is supplied by the germline J gene. V and J are TRBV31 and TRBJ2-7; 7 bases agree with TRBD2. Per the germline V gene, CDR1 is GKSSPN and CDR2 is SITVG. V was pared by 0 bases and J by 3 bases, with 5 bases of the junction left unmatched. The CDR3 sequence is 14 residues long. The sequenced CDR3 bases are TGTGCCTGGAGTCTGCCCTGGGGGTACTAT. Encoded protein: CAWSLPWGYY. The entire CDR3 sequence reads CAWSLPWGYYEQYF.

This clone was detected only a few times. Mouse names are used for the genes. Coverage ceases 4 residues before the CDR3 finishes, and the germline J gene fills in the end. The chain joins TRBV19 to TRBJ2-4; the D is unclear. The CDR3 covers 16 residues. Germline-derived CDR1 and CDR2 are FNHDT and SITEND (reference sequence). V shed 1 base and J shed 0 bases, with 12 bases lying between them. The sequenced CDR3 bases are TGTGCCAGCAGTATACCCTCCCACAATAGTCAAAAC. Translated, it gives CASSIPSHNSQN. The entire CDR3 protein is CASSIPSHNSQNTLYF.

As for this clone: Mouse names are used for the genes. The read ends 4 residues shy of where the CDR3 ends; the end is completed using the germline J gene. Other DNA sequences in this specimen translate into the identical CDR3. The rearrangement joins TRBV31 to TRBJ2-7; possible D gene TRBD1, 6 bases. In germline, CDR1 is GKSSPN, CDR2 SITVG. The CDR3 sequence is 11 residues long. CDR3 sequence: CAWRTGYEQYF. The DNA read from the CDR3 is TGTGCCTGGAGGACAGGATAT.

About this clone: Mouse names are used for the genes. This CDR3 is CAWSQGSNSDYTF. The DNA read from the CDR3 is TGTGCCTGGAGCCAGGGTTCAAACTCC. V gene TRBV31 combines with J gene TRBJ1-2, with a tentative D call TRBD1 (5 bases). The read stops 4 residues short of the end of the CDR3; the missing end is completed from the germline J gene. Germline values: CDR1 GKSSPN, CDR2 SITVG. This CDR3 has 13 amino acids. Trimming stripped 3 bases from V and 0 bases from J, with 8 bases between.

This clone was counted between two and nine times. The listed genes are named as in mouse. The sequenced fragment ends 4 residues before the CDR3 boundary, so the rest is inferred from the germline J gene. This chain links TRBV5 with TRBJ2-3; perhaps TRBD1 as D (6 bases). The CDR3 contains 13 residues. Germline CDR1 LGHNA, CDR2 YNLKQL (reference sequence). CDR3 bases read: TGTGCCAGCAGCCAACAGGGGCGAGAA. Encoded protein: CASSQQGRE. The whole CDR3 is CASSQQGRETLYF.

This clone was observed a handful of times. Here the gene names and germline are mouse. The read stops 4 residues short of the end of the CDR3; the missing end is completed from the germline J gene. Additional DNA sequences in this sample encode the identical CDR3. V and J are TRBV13-3 and TRBJ1-2; 9 positions agree with TRBD1. Germline trimming cut 6 bases from V and 3 bases from J; bases unmatched to any gene: 3. Germline CDR1 and CDR2: NNHDY and SYVADS. CDR3 length: 13 residues. The CDR3 sequence: CASTDRGDSDYTF. CDR3 bases read: TGTGCCAGCACGGACAGGGGTGACTCC.

In regard to this clone: The gene names here belong to mouse. The sample has other DNA sequences that encode this CDR3 too. The CDR3 spells CAWRLGGANTGQLYF. The sequenced CDR3 bases are TGTGCCTGGAGGCTGGGGGGTGCAAACACCGGG. The chain carries TRBV31 and TRBJ2-2, with 8 bases that match TRBD2. The sequence runs out 4 residues before the end of the CDR3; the remainder is reconstructed from the germline J gene. This CDR3 is built from 15 residues. Germline loops: CDR1 GKSSPN, CDR2 SITVG. Trimming took 3 bases from V and 0 from J; bases not matched to a gene: 3.

To note about this clone: The gene symbols are mouse symbols. The observed sequence ends 4 residues before the CDR3 terminus, with the missing tail filled in from the germline J gene. J is TRBJ2-7 and V is TRBV19, with 11 bases fitting TRBD2. This CDR3 has 15 residues. V lost 6 bases and J lost 0; bases outside the gene matches: 5. Germline V CDR1 and CDR2: FNHDT, SITEND (reference sequence). CDR3 amino acids: CASTPGLGDSYEQYF. CDR3 DNA, as far as it was read: TGTGCCAGCACCCCGGGACTGGGGGACTCCTAT. Complete variable domain (other parts from reference TRBV19 and TRBJ2-7): GGIITQTPKFLIGQEGQKLTLKCQQNFNHDTMYWYRQDSGKGLRLIYYSITENDLQKGDLSEGYDASREKKSSFSLTVTSAQKNEMAVFLCASTPGLGDSYEQYFGPGTRLTVL.

The sample holds many counts of this clone. Gene names refer to mouse genes. With the read ending 4 residues before the CDR3 end, the germline J gene is used to fill in that end. This chain links TRBV13-1 with TRBJ2-5; maybe TRBD1 (5 bases). The CDR3 runs 15 residues. From germline, CDR1 is NSHNY and CDR2 SYGAGN. V was pared by 0 bases and J by 0 bases, with 8 bases between. The sequenced CDR3 bases are TGTGCCAGCAGTGATGCTCGGACAAACCAAGAC. Translation gives CASSDARTNQD. The CDR3, in full, reads CASSDARTNQDTQYF.

This clone has only a few counts. Gene and germline names: mouse. Partial CDR3 DNA: TGTGCCAGCAGTATAGGGACAGCA. Its translation: CASSIGTA. The complete CDR3 sequence is CASSIGTAEVFF. The V and J genes are TRBV19 and TRBJ1-1; D perhaps matches TRBD1 (6 bases). Read data end 4 residues before the CDR3 end; the end is taken from the germline J gene. This CDR3 region has 12 residues. CDR1 is FNHDT, CDR2 SITEND, per germline (reference sequence). The whole variable domain, remainder taken from reference TRBV19 and TRBJ1-1, is GGIITQTPKFLIGQEGQKLTLKCQQNFNHDTMYWYRQDSGKGLRLIYYSITENDLQKGDLSEGYDASREKKSSFSLTVTSAQKNEMAVFLCASSIGTAEVFFGKGTRLTVV.

Regarding this clone: Germline and genes here are mouse. The read terminates 4 residues ahead of where the CDR3 ends, so the germline J gene completes it. V gene TRBV14 combines with J gene TRBJ2-5; D is possibly TRBD1 (5 bases). This CDR3 is 14 amino acids long. Germline lookup yields CDR1 SGHDT and CDR2 FRDEAV. The covered CDR3 bases are TGTGCCAGCAGTTTCAGCAGGGAAGAAGAC. Translation: CASSFSREED. The CDR3 as a whole reads CASSFSREEDTQYF.

This clone has just a few counts. These gene names are mouse names. From the germline J gene comes the end of the CDR3, since the read stops 4 residues before it. The V and J genes are TRBV19 and TRBJ2-2, with D possibly matching TRBD1 (6 bases). V lost 4 bases, J lost 1 base, and 11 bases lay in between. The CDR3 runs 15 residues. Germline loops: CDR1 FNHDT, CDR2 SITEND (reference sequence). The CDR3 here is CASSPGTLNTGQLYF. The CDR3 DNA, read in part, is TGTGCCAGCAGTCCCGGGACACTAAACACCGGG.

This clone came up many times. The germline and genes are mouse ones. The read stops 4 residues short of the end of the CDR3; the missing end is completed from the germline J gene. V is TRBV17 and J is TRBJ2-1; D is uncertain. The V and J ends lost 6 bases and 1 base respectively, with 4 bases between them. The CDR3 contains 12 residues. Per germline, CDR1 MNHDT and CDR2 YYDKIL. CDR3 bases read: TGTGCTAGCAGCAGGAACTATGCT. Amino acids: CASSRNYA. The entire CDR3 reads CASSRNYAEQFF.

Points on this clone: Gene names refer to mouse genes. This CDR3 reads CASGQGASQDTQYF. CDR3 DNA, as far as it was read: TGTGCCAGCGGGCAGGGGGCGAGCCAAGAC. This chain joins TRBV13-2 and TRBJ2-5; 8 bases match TRBD1. Read sequence stops 4 residues before the CDR3 end, and the germline J gene provides the missing end. Germline CDR1 and CDR2: NNHNN and SYGAGS (reference sequence). The CDR3 is made up of 14 amino acids. With V trimmed by 5 bases and J by 2 bases, 4 bases remained unmatched.